The clone carrying this T cell receptor (beta chain) showed up just once. The CDR3 has 13 amino acids. V dropped 7 bases and J dropped 5; count of bases not matched to a gene: 4. This sample was taken from a study of control samples from healthy donors and cancer patients. Clones were sequenced by immunoSEQ multiplex PCR, and TCRdb holds only the in-frame ones, with some missing. This sample has some 160,000 clones, with approximately 94% found just once. The sequenced sample consisted of blood. This receptor was identified in a woman in her forties in good health. The chain couples TRBV12-3 or TRBV12-4 to TRBJ1-4; TRBD1 aligns across 7 bases. The chain's CDR3 is CASKDRFNEKLFF. The CDR3 DNA reads TGTGCCAGCAAGGACAGGTTCAATGAAAAACTGTTTTTT.